The clone carrying this T cell receptor beta chain was recorded only once. The sample originates from a study of OX40 agonist ivuxolimab in advanced cancers. Sequencing was performed with immunoSEQ multiplex PCR; in TCRdb, only in-frame clones are kept and a portion is missing. The data contain about 48,000 clones, over 75% of them singletons. Looked up from germline, CDR1 is LNHDA and CDR2 is SQIVND (reference sequence). This CDR3 is 12 amino acids long. Trimming cost V 7 bases and J 6 bases, with 10 bases left between them. This rearrangement joins TRBV19 to TRBJ2-1, with D possibly TRBD1 on 6 matching bases. The material sequenced was CD4+ or CD8+ T cells sorted from blood, taken in a trial of the OX40 agonist ivuxolimab. The receptor's source is an adult with an advanced solid tumor such as melanoma, head and neck, liver or kidney cancer. The CDR3 sequence is CASTTGSNEQFF. CDR3 sequence (DNA): TGTGCCAGTACCACAGGGAGCAATGAGCAGTTCTTC.